This TCR beta chain originates from a study of shared clonotypes between healthy human individuals. The sample holds one count of this clone. The germline V gene encodes CDR1 LNHDA and CDR2 SQIVND (reference sequence). The CDR3 spans 14 residues. V dropped 1 base and J dropped 4 bases, with 8 bases sitting between them. Each sample came from a Caucasian adult donor living in Nashville, Tennessee. Every immunoSEQ plate was one replicate of a subset's evenly spread DNA. The team ran DNA from unsorted PBMCs on ten immunoSEQ deep assay plates for sequencing. Authors' analysis steps: ImmunoSEQ gave junction-only sequences without quality scores, so filtering differed. Libraries were prepared by immunoSEQ multiplex PCR; TCRdb keeps only in-frame clonotypes and omits some of them. V and J calls and clone size are copied from that table; D and trimming were computed from the DNA. In the table there are about 470,000 clones, more than 75% of which are singletons.

The origin of this receptor is a woman aged 40 to 55 in good health. Some clones in this sample may be carry-over from other donors' samples. The chain combines TRBV19 with TRBJ1-3; D may be TRBD1 (6 bases). The sample taken for sequencing was PBMCs. The CDR3 here is CASSIGTAGNTIYF. CDR3 nucleotides: TGTGCCAGTAGTATAGGGACAGCCGGAAACACCATATATTTT.